These T cell receptor beta chains were read from a single sample in a study of shared clonotypes between healthy human individuals. Libraries were prepared by immunoSEQ multiplex PCR; TCRdb keeps only in-frame clonotypes and omits some of them. There are approximately 1,000,000 clones in the sample; approximately 80% occur only once, and more than 0.5% lies in the top ten. Specimen: memory CD4+ T cells from PBMCs. All receptors derive from a man aged 18 to 29 in good health. Some clones in this sample may be carry-over from other donors' samples. CDR3s include the opening cysteine and the closing phenylalanine or tryptophan.

v_gene,len,CDR3aa
TRBV2,16,CASSEAPGQAGYGYTF
TRBV19,15,CASTYGPAPYNEQFF
TRBV5-8,16,CASSIGTGIGTGELFF
TRBV29-1,11,CSVEVGNTIYF
TRBV7-3,16,CASSLGLAGGTGKLFF
TRBV18,16,CASSPGAPAMNTEAFF
TRBV6-1,11,CASNNGGEEFF
TRBV7-3,15,CASSLWRGDNNEQFF
TRBV29-1,14,CSVGGGVRTDTQYF
TRBV10-3,12,CATRTEIYEQYF
TRBV12-5,17,CASGSGGQGAMNTEAFF
TRBV5-1,16,CASSQQTAGVIYEQYF
TRBV2,16,CASRGALQGLVETQYF
TRBV5-1,15,CASSLNQVSTDTQYF
TRBV25-1,15,CASSESSGMVTEAFF
TRBV6-5,15,CASSHGLAGSNEQFF
TRBV5-6,17,CASSLKLRDTYTGELFF